This TCR beta chain was recovered during a study of cytomegalovirus exposure and HLA in healthy donors. Study in general: The Caucasian-associated ancestry cluster held roughly 78% of roughly 370 genotyped donors. General observations from the study: The study carried out a later analysis of TCR beta sequences. It associated around 17,000 of them with specific HLA alleles at a false discovery rate of 0.05. Researchers reported that a few CMV-associated chains were confirmed in vitro as CMV antigen-specific.

As concerns this clone: Its antigen is not identified.

Amplification used 60 Vbeta primers and 13 Jbeta primers. Using immunoSEQ multiplex PCR, the repertoire was profiled, and TCRdb retains in-frame clones only, with some absent. The sample holds roughly 150,000 clones, about 75% seen once. Germline V CDR1 and CDR2: MGHDK, SYGVNS. CDR3 length: 13 amino acids. Between the trimmed V and J ends, which lost 4 bases and 6 bases, there was a span of 13 bases. The chain couples TRBV25-1 to TRBJ2-7, with D possibly being TRBD2 (6 bases). The source is a man aged 18-30 years in good health and CMV-seropositive. Sequenced material: PBMCs. Here the CDR3 reads CASSVRDLGEQYF. Here the CDR3 DNA reads TGTGCCAGCAGTGTCCGGGACTTGGGCGAGCAGTACTTC.